This T cell receptor (beta chain) was found in a study of blood T cell repertoires in COVID-19. Study-wide background: Researchers got acute and convalescent COVID-19 samples from the United States, Italy and Spain.

Clones were read by immunoSEQ multiplex PCR, and TCRdb kept only the in-frame ones, dropping some. This sample has 310,000 or so clones, with roughly 90% found just once. This CDR3 region has 14 residues. Germline lookup yields CDR1 SEHNR and CDR2 FQNEAQ (reference sequence). Between the trimmed V and J ends, which lost 1 base and 8 bases, there was a span of 11 bases. The TCR was taken from a man younger than 35 who had recovered from COVID-19. Sequences were obtained from peripheral blood. This chain connects TRBV7-9 to TRBJ1-4, with a weak D call TRBD1 (5 bases). The CDR3 reads CASSLGGPGEKLFF. The CDR3 coding sequence is TGTGCCAGCAGCTTAGGGGGCCCAGGCGAAAAACTGTTTTTT.